The 19 T cell receptor beta chains below all came from one sample that was sequenced in a study of T cells in Graves' hyperthyroidism and ophthalmopathy. Amplification of TCR beta CDR3 regions used RNA as the template. HTBI primers were used for first-round RT-PCR of the TCR CDR3. TCRdb fed the multiplex PCR reads into MiXCR, producing one record per CDR3 protein. The data hold 500,000 to 650,000 distinct CDR3 sequences, with over 15% observed a single time. Sequences were obtained from blood. The receptors shown here come from a woman younger than 30 with Graves' ophthalmopathy.

This chain uses TRBV20-1 with TRBJ2-1; perhaps D is TRBD1 or TRBD2 (6 bases each). Trimming cost V 1 base and J 10 bases, with 17 bases left between them. Germline V gene lookup returns CDR1 DFQATT and CDR2 SNEGSKA (reference sequence). This CDR3 spans 14 amino acids. The CDR3 DNA reads TGCAGTGCTAGAGTCGTCAACGGGGGCGAGGAGCAGTTCTTC. Translating gives CSARVVNGGEEQFF.

The sample holds many counts of this clonotype. The rearrangement uses TRBV20-1 and TRBJ2-1; D not resolved. V was pared by 3 bases and J by 10 bases, with 13 bases between. Germline CDR1 DFQATT, CDR2 SNEGSKA (reference sequence). The CDR3 sequence is 12 residues long. CDR3 coding DNA: TGCAGTGCTAGCCTCGGTACAGTGGAGCAGTTCTTC. Residues: CSASLGTVEQFF.

CDR3 in DNA: TGCGCCAGCAGCCAAGTAAGTCAGGGGAATACTGAAGCTTTCTTT. It specifies CASSQVSQGNTEAFF. This chain joins TRBV4-1 and TRBJ1-1; TRBD1 might be the D (6 bases). V lost 1 base, J lost 5 bases, and 14 bases lay in between. The CDR3 covers 15 residues. Germline V gives CDR1 MGHRA, CDR2 YSYEKL.

This clonotype was detected many times. The rearrangement links TRBV3-1 to TRBJ2-5, with 7 nucleotides matching TRBD2. Trimming at V came to 2 bases and at J to 4 bases, leaving 4 bases not matched to a gene. The CDR3 runs to 14 residues. Germline CDR1 reads LGHDT; CDR2 reads YNNKEL (reference sequence). The CDR3 coding sequence is TGTGCCAGCAGCCAACCGTGGGGGGGAGAGACCCAGTACTTC. It encodes CASSQPWGGETQYF.

The genes are TRBV19 and TRBJ1-6; tentatively, D is TRBD1 (5 bases). Trimming cost V 3 bases and J 6 bases, with 12 bases left between them. The germline V gene encodes CDR1 LNHDA and CDR2 SQIVND (reference sequence). The CDR3 contains 15 residues. CDR3 amino acids: CASSIRDGPNSPLHF. In DNA, the CDR3 is TGTGCCAGTAGTATCCGGGACGGCCCTAATTCACCCCTCCACTTT.

The sample holds a few counts of this clonotype. Germline and junction disagree at one end, which may indicate a read error. This sequence joins TRBV5-1 and TRBJ2-7; 8 bases line up with TRBD1. This CDR3 has 12 residues. CDR1 is SGHRS and CDR2 is YFSETQ in the germline V gene. CDR3 sequence: CASSGTGYEQYF. The CDR3 bases are TGTGCCAGCAGTGGGACAGGCTACGAGCAGTACTTC. The full variable domain, rest sourced from reference TRBV5-1 and TRBJ2-7, is KAGVTQTPRYLIKTRGQQVTLSCSPISGHRSVSWYQQTPGQGLQFLFEYFSETQRNKGNFPGRFSGRQFSNSRSEMNVSTLELGDSALYLCASSGTGYEQYFGPGTRLTVT.

In its sample, this clonotype was seen many times. This chain joins TRBV18 and TRBJ1-2; D perhaps matches TRBD1 (5 bases). Trimming cost V 5 bases and J 6 bases, with 16 bases left between them. In germline, CDR1 is KGHSH, CDR2 LQKENI. The CDR3 has 14 amino acids. CDR3 sequence: CASSSRDWIDGYTF. The CDR3 bases are TGTGCCAGCTCATCCCGGGACTGGATTGATGGCTACACCTTC.

Many counts were recorded for this clonotype. J is TRBJ2-5 and V is TRBV28; D perhaps matches TRBD1 (5 bases). This CDR3 contains 15 residues. The V gene's germline CDR1 is MDHEN and CDR2 SYDVKM. V dropped 7 bases and J dropped 0 bases, with 15 bases sitting between them. The CDR3 DNA reads TGTGCCAGCACCATGGACAACAGGTACCAAGAGACCCAGTACTTC. It specifies CASTMDNRYQETQYF.

As for this clonotype: The junction and the germline gene differ at one end; a read error may be behind it. The chain is built from TRBV5-1 and TRBJ2-1; 12 bases are shared with TRBD1. The CDR3 covers 16 residues. Looked up from germline, CDR1 is SGHRS and CDR2 is YFSETQ. For the CDR3, the DNA is TGCGCCAGTAGCTTGACCGGGACAGGGGGCACGGATGAGCAGTTCTTC. This gives the protein CASSLTGTGGTDEQFF.

This clonotype was counted ten times or more. This sequence joins TRBV20-1 and TRBJ2-7; perhaps TRBD1 as D (6 bases). Germline loops: CDR1 DFQATT, CDR2 SNEGSKA (reference sequence). This CDR3 region has 13 residues. The CDR3 nucleotides read TGCAGGGAAAGGGACACGGACTCCTACGAGCAGTACTTC. The encoded protein is CRERDTDSYEQYF.

This clonotype was counted between two and nine times. V gene TRBV19 combines with J gene TRBJ1-1; D call uncertain. The V and J ends lost 3 bases and 4 bases respectively, with 12 bases between them. Germline loops: CDR1 LNHDA, CDR2 SQIVND (reference sequence). The CDR3 runs 14 residues. The CDR3 sequence: CASSMGVGGTEAFF. The CDR3 nucleotides are TGTGCCAGTAGTATGGGCGTGGGAGGCACTGAAGCTTTCTTT.

This clonotype was counted ten times or more. The rearrangement uses TRBV28 and TRBJ2-7; D remains ambiguous. The CDR3 contains 13 residues. CDR1 and CDR2 from the germline V gene are MDHEN and SYDVKM. The V gene lost 2 bases and the J gene lost 6 bases, with 11 bases spanning the gap. CDR3: CASSLGREREQYF. CDR3 DNA: TGTGCCAGCAGTTTAGGTCGAGAACGCGAGCAGTACTTC.

This clonotype has at least ten counts. The genes are TRBV2 and TRBJ1-1, with 9 positions matching TRBD1. The V gene's germline CDR1 is SNHLY and CDR2 FYNNEI. CDR3 length equals 14 residues. V lost 7 bases, J lost 4 bases, and 7 bases stayed unmatched. The CDR3 loop reads CASTTTGGGTEAFF. DNA for the CDR3: TGTGCCAGCACCACGACAGGGGGGGGCACTGAAGCTTTCTTT. Filled out from reference TRBV2 and TRBJ1-1, the complete variable domain reads EPEVTQTPSHQVTQMGQEVILRCVPISNHLYFYWYRQILGQKVEFLVSFYNNEISEKSEIFDDQFSVERPDGSNFTLKIRSTKLEDSAMYFCASTTTGGGTEAFFGQGTRLTVV.

This clonotype was seen ten or more times. The rearrangement joins TRBV29-1 to TRBJ1-1, with no clear D. The CDR3 is 12 residues long. Per the germline V gene, CDR1 is SQVTM and CDR2 is ANQGSEA. The V end was cut by 4 bases, the J end by 4 bases, with 10 bases between. The CDR3 nucleotides are TGCAGCGTTGTTACCTACGGCACTGAAGCTTTCTTT. Amino acid sequence: CSVVTYGTEAFF. The full variable domain, in which reference TRBV29-1 and TRBJ1-1 provide the parts outside the CDR3, is SAVISQKPSRDICQRGTSLTIQCQVDSQVTMMFWYRQQPGQSLTLIATANQGSEATYESGFVIDKFPISRPNLTFSTLTVSNMSPEDSSIYLCSVVTYGTEAFFGQGTRLTVV.

This clonotype has at least ten counts. The chain links TRBV6-2 or TRBV6-3 to TRBJ2-5; D is tentatively TRBD1 or TRBD2 (5 bases each). This CDR3 is 13 amino acids long. V was pared by 10 bases and J by 4 bases, with 16 bases between. Germline CDR1 and CDR2: MNHEY and SVGEGT. The CDR3 DNA reads as TGTGCCAACGCCCAGGGACCGAGAGAGACCCAGTACTTC. This codes for CANAQGPRETQYF.

Comments on this clonotype: A junction end diverges from the germline sequence, so it may reflect a read error. The genes are TRBV6-1 and TRBJ1-3; no reliable D call. The CDR3 is 12 residues long. Germline CDR1 is MNHNS and CDR2 is SASEGT. CDR3 protein: CASTEAGNTIYF. CDR3 nucleotides: TGTGCCAGCACTGAAGCTGGAAACACCATATATTTT.

In this sample, this clonotype turned up a few times. The V call is TRBV27, the J call TRBJ2-7; no clear D. Trimming removed 5 bases from V and 5 bases from J, with 13 bases in between. Looked up from germline, CDR1 is MNHEY and CDR2 is SMNVEV (reference sequence). This CDR3 has 13 amino acids. The CDR3 DNA sequence: TGTGCCAGCAGTCCACTGGATTTTCACGAGCAGTACTTC. Protein product: CASSPLDFHEQYF.

The chain joins TRBV27 to TRBJ1-1; perhaps TRBD1 as D (6 bases). Looked up from germline, CDR1 is MNHEY and CDR2 is SMNVEV (reference sequence). This CDR3 is 13 amino acids long. The V end lost 8 bases, the J end lost 8 bases, and 18 bases lay between the germline ends. The CDR3 spells CASAEGEFAEAFF. In DNA, the CDR3 is TGTGCCAGCGCCGAGGGGGAGTTTGCGGAAGCTTTCTTT.

This clonotype was detected ten times or more. The rearrangement joins TRBV27 to TRBJ2-3; TRBD1 might be the D (5 bases). V lost 6 bases, J lost 1 base, and 11 bases lay in between. CDR3 length: 14 residues. Germline CDR1 and CDR2: MNHEY and SMNVEV (reference sequence). The CDR3 bases are TGTGCCAGCAGCATAACAGGAGGCACAGATACGCAGTATTTT. Amino acids: CASSITGGTDTQYF.